This is a list of T cell receptor beta chains from one sample in a study of Ad26.COV2.S vaccination and SARS-CoV-2 variants. TCRdb's copy holds only in-frame clones and misses some; the assay was immunoSEQ multiplex PCR. This table has 440,000 or so clones, about nine tenths appearing once. Here the sequenced sample was peripheral blood, taken in a trial of Ad26.COV2.S vaccine versus placebo. Every receptor here comes from a person aged 18 to 65 who received the Ad26.COV2.S COVID-19 vaccine or a placebo. The CDR3 runs from the conserved cysteine through the conserved F or W. Each record gives: CDR3 protein, CDR3 DNA, D gene, V gene, J gene, clone size. The D gene is left open where the match is weak. Where a row states a size, it is once, few, many or the class of an expanded clone; other rows omit it.

CASSSGTGSDGYTF	TGTGCCAGCAGTTCCGGGACAGGGAGCGATGGCTACACCTTC	TRBD1	TRBV27	TRBJ1-2	NA
CASSVPGTASNQPQHF	TGTGCCAGCAGTGTCCCCGGGACAGCAAGCAATCAGCCCCAGCATTTT	TRBD1	TRBV28	TRBJ1-5	once
CASSFVGARGLSDEQYF	TGTGCCAGCAGCTTTGTGGGGGCGCGGGGTCTAAGTGACGAGCAGTACTTC	NA	TRBV5-6	TRBJ2-7	NA
CASSYSTYEVRGIRRNTEAFF	TGTGCCAGCAGTTACTCGACGTACGAGGTCAGGGGGATCCGTCGGAACACTGAAGCTTTCTTT	TRBD1	TRBV6-2/TRBV6-3	TRBJ1-1	NA
CASSKGRAYSPQYF	TGTGCTAGCAGCAAAGGAAGGGCGTATTCCCCGCAGTATTTT	NA	TRBV7-7	TRBJ2-3	NA
CASSRFLAGEDNEQFF	TGTGCCAGCTCGCGATTCCTAGCGGGAGAGGATAATGAGCAGTTCTTC	TRBD2	TRBV18	TRBJ2-1	NA
CASSSLVGLAGSYEQYF	TGTGCCAGCAGCTCCCTGGTGGGACTAGCGGGATCCTACGAGCAGTACTTC	TRBD2	TRBV11-2	TRBJ2-7	NA
CASSSRGSETQYF	TGTGCCAGCAGCTCAAGGGGTTCAGAGACCCAGTACTTC	NA	TRBV7-3	TRBJ2-5	NA
CASGSSGRSYNEQFF	TGTGCTAGTGGTTCGAGCGGCCGCTCCTACAATGAGCAGTTCTTC	NA	TRBV12-5	TRBJ2-1	few
CASSMPTETSGNTIYF	TGTGCCAGCAGCATGCCGACAGAAACCTCTGGAAACACCATATATTTT	NA	TRBV7-9	TRBJ1-3	NA
CASSQAGHHGELFF	TGTGCCAGCAGCCAGGCCGGGCATCACGGGGAGCTGTTTTTT	NA	TRBV3-1/TRBV3-2	TRBJ2-2	NA
CASSWGTGGNQPQHF	TGTGCCAGCAGCTGGGGGACAGGGGGGAATCAGCCCCAGCATTTT	TRBD1	TRBV13	TRBJ1-5	once
CASSQDIPMGRRTDTQYF	TGTGCCAGCAGCCAAGATATCCCAATGGGCAGACGCACAGATACGCAGTATTTT	NA	TRBV3-1/TRBV3-2	TRBJ2-3	NA
CASSPNRLADEQFF	TGTGCCAGCAGCCCAAATAGACTAGCGGATGAGCAGTTCTTC	TRBD2	TRBV9	TRBJ2-1	NA
CASSPGQDGELFF	TGTGCCAGCTCCCCGGGACAGGACGGGGAGCTGTTTTTT	TRBD1	TRBV18	TRBJ2-2	NA
CASSGANVLTF	TGTGCCAGCTCTGGGGCCAACGTCCTGACTTTC	NA	TRBV3-1/TRBV3-2	TRBJ2-6	NA
CASSPNWDRREQYF	TGTGCCAGCAGCCCCAATTGGGACAGAAGAGAGCAGTACTTC	TRBD1	TRBV28	TRBJ2-7	NA
CASSVGLAEDTQYF	TGTGCCAGCAGCGTAGGCCTCGCCGAGGATACGCAGTATTTT	NA	TRBV9	TRBJ2-3	NA
CASSGGRGTDTQYF	TGTGCCAGCTCGGGTGGGAGAGGCACAGATACGCAGTATTTT	NA	TRBV18	TRBJ2-3	NA
CASSLPSSLEQFF	TGTGCCAGCAGCTTACCTAGCTCCCTAGAGCAGTTCTTC	NA	TRBV5-6	TRBJ2-1	NA
CASSYESRKRLNSYEQYF	TGTGCCAGCAGTTATGAATCTCGTAAGAGATTAAACTCCTACGAGCAGTACTTC	NA	TRBV6-2/TRBV6-3	TRBJ2-7	NA
CASSPRRGTGAYEQYF	TGTGCCAGCAGCCCTCGCCGGGGGACAGGGGCCTACGAGCAGTACTTC	TRBD1	TRBV7-9	TRBJ2-7	NA
CASSLEAGGDEKLFF	TGCGCCAGCAGCTTGGAGGCGGGGGGCGATGAAAAACTGTTTTTT	NA	TRBV5-1	TRBJ1-4	NA
CASSKKRDVSSGNTIYF	TGTGCCAGCAGCAAGAAACGGGACGTCAGCTCTGGAAACACCATATATTTT	NA	TRBV21-1	TRBJ1-3	NA
CASSQGPGTVYGYTF	TGTGCCAGCAGCCAAGGACCTGGAACAGTTTATGGCTACACCTTC	NA	TRBV3-1/TRBV3-2	TRBJ1-2	NA
CSVEWFQPQHF	TGCAGCGTTGAATGGTTTCAGCCCCAGCATTTT	NA	TRBV29-1	TRBJ1-5	NA
CASSSKREKDTQYF	TGTGCCAGCAGCTCCAAGAGAGAGAAGGATACGCAGTATTTT	NA	TRBV9	TRBJ2-3	NA
CASSEPGGGQGPSSFF	TGCGCCAGCAGTGAGCCCGGAGGTGGACAGGGCCCCAGCTCTTTCTTT	TRBD1	TRBV10-1	TRBJ1-1	NA
CASSQDLMIEAFF	TGCGCCAGCAGCCAAGATCTTATGATTGAAGCTTTCTTT	NA	TRBV4-1	TRBJ1-1	NA
CASSSPGTGTGEQYF	TGTGCCAGCAGCAGTCCCGGGACAGGGACCGGAGAGCAGTACTTC	TRBD1	TRBV6-2/TRBV6-3	TRBJ2-7	NA
CASSLDRNTEAFF	TGTGCCAGCAGCTTAGACAGGAACACTGAAGCTTTCTTT	NA	TRBV7-2	TRBJ1-1	NA
CSVEGQGANYGYTF	TGCAGCGTTGAAGGACAGGGGGCTAACTATGGCTACACCTTC	TRBD1	TRBV29-1	TRBJ1-2	NA